Shown below are 19 T cell receptor beta chains from a single sample sequenced in a study of long-term antiretroviral therapy in people with HIV. Samples were assayed with immunoSEQ v3.0 at survey level. Clones were sequenced by immunoSEQ multiplex PCR, and TCRdb holds only the in-frame ones, with some missing. The sample consists of about 48,000 clones, about 86% of them appearing once. The sequencing here drew on unsorted PBMCs, taken 0.8 years after starting antiretroviral therapy. The source is a woman under 30 with HIV.

The V and J genes are TRBV9 and TRBJ2-7; 8 nucleotides agree with TRBD1. The V and J ends lost 3 bases and 5 bases, in that order; junction bases with no gene match: 1. This CDR3 has 12 amino acids. Germline CDR1 is SGDLS and CDR2 is YYNGEE. CDR3 coding DNA: TGTGCCAGCAGCGCGGACAGGGACGAGCAGTACTTC. Protein: CASSADRDEQYF.

The chain carries TRBV9 and TRBJ2-1; perhaps D is TRBD1 or TRBD2 (7 bases each). The germline V gene has CDR1 SGDLS and CDR2 YYNGEE. CDR3 size: 16 residues. V was pared by 0 bases and J by 6 bases, with 16 bases between. The CDR3 loop reads CASSVGPGGGLNEQFF. CDR3 DNA sequence: TGTGCCAGCAGCGTAGGTCCAGGGGGGGGGCTCAATGAGCAGTTCTTC.

This clone occurred a few times. The chain couples TRBV19 to TRBJ2-7, with 9 nucleotides matching TRBD2. This CDR3 has 14 amino acids. CDR1 and CDR2 (germline): LNHDA, SQIVND (reference sequence). V was clipped by 5 bases and J by 3 bases; unmatched bases: 5. CDR3 amino acids: CASSAVLAGYEQYF. The CDR3 DNA is TGTGCCAGTAGTGCGGTACTAGCGGGCTACGAGCAGTACTTC.

The rearrangement uses TRBV19 and TRBJ1-4, with D hard to call. The CDR3 contains 16 residues. Germline V gives CDR1 LNHDA, CDR2 SQIVND (reference sequence). V was pared by 6 bases and J by 4 bases, with 18 bases between. The CDR3 region has the DNA TGTGCCAGTAGCCTCTACTCCGGACGTCGTAATGAAAAACTGTTTTTT. This sequence encodes CASSLYSGRRNEKLFF.

The chain couples TRBV7-2 to TRBJ2-3; 9 bases line up with TRBD2. V trimming: 4 bases; J trimming: 0 bases; junction bases outside the gene matches: 11. CDR1 SGHTA and CDR2 FQGNSA come from the germline V gene. The CDR3 covers 18 residues. As DNA, the CDR3 is TGTGCCAGCAGCTCCCGAATGCTAGCGGGACCTAGCACAGATACGCAGTATTTT. It is translated as CASSSRMLAGPSTDTQYF.

This clone was detected only once. V gene TRBV15 combines with J gene TRBJ2-7; 7 bases are shared with TRBD1. This CDR3 is 14 amino acids long. Trimming cost V 5 bases and J 2 bases; bases outside gene matches: 6. Germline V gene data show CDR1 as LNHNV and CDR2 as YYDKDF (reference sequence). The CDR3 sequence is CATSPLTGPYEQYF. CDR3 nucleotides: TGTGCCACCAGCCCTTTGACAGGGCCCTACGAGCAGTACTTC.

The V and J genes are TRBV25-1 and TRBJ1-2, with D hard to call. Looked up from germline, CDR1 is MGHDK and CDR2 is SYGVNS. This CDR3 comprises 12 residues. Trimming removed 6 bases at V and 1 base at J, with 6 bases between. The DNA of the CDR3 is TGTGCCAGCAGGGGGAATAACTATGGCTACACCTTC. Protein: CASRGNNYGYTF.

V gene TRBV2 combines with J gene TRBJ2-3, with 10 bases that match TRBD2. The CDR3 totals 15 residues. The ends lost 5 bases at V and 3 bases at J; junction bases unmatched: 5. CDR1 is SNHLY and CDR2 is FYNNEI in the germline V gene. CDR3 amino acids: CASSQTSGTTDTQYF. CDR3 bases: TGTGCCAGCAGTCAAACTAGCGGGACTACAGATACGCAGTATTTT.

This sequence joins TRBV9 and TRBJ2-3, with no clear D. The germline V and J ends were trimmed by 3 bases and 2 bases, with 13 bases remaining between them. Germline-derived CDR1 and CDR2 are SGDLS and YYNGEE. The CDR3 consists of 15 residues. The CDR3 spells CASSDLPEITDTQYF. As DNA, the CDR3 is TGTGCCAGCAGCGACCTCCCGGAGATCACAGATACGCAGTATTTT.

This clone was found a few times. The chain joins TRBV7-6 to TRBJ2-2; 10 bases line up with TRBD1. V dropped 5 bases and J dropped 7; count of bases not matched to a gene: 7. Germline V gives CDR1 SGHVS, CDR2 FNYEAQ. The CDR3 is 15 residues long. The CDR3 DNA reads as TGTGCCAGCAGCCTAGGGACAGGGGCGGTCGGGGAGCTGTTTTTT. Protein sequence: CASSLGTGAVGELFF.

This chain joins TRBV10-3 and TRBJ2-7, with D perhaps matching TRBD2 (5 bases). Germline V lookup: CDR1 ENHRY, CDR2 SYGVKD. Trimming cost V 4 bases and J 7 bases, with 32 bases left between them. The CDR3 contains 19 residues. The CDR3 bases are TGTGCCATCAGTGCGATGATTAGCGCTGGCCCCAGGAGCGTCTGGGAGCAGTACTTC. This sequence encodes CAISAMISAGPRSVWEQYF.

Notes on this clone: Other nucleotide sequences from this sample produce the same CDR3. J is TRBJ2-7 and V is TRBV5-6; 7 positions match TRBD1. The CDR3 consists of 13 residues. CDR1 is SGHDT and CDR2 is YYEEEE in the germline V gene. The trim removed 3 bases at V and 3 bases at J, leaving 3 bases unmatched. The CDR3 reads CASSSTGRYEQYF. The CDR3 DNA is TGTGCCAGCAGCTCGACAGGGCGCTACGAGCAGTACTTC.

V gene TRBV29-1 combines with J gene TRBJ2-1; 12 positions agree with TRBD1. Germline CDR1 and CDR2: SQVTM and ANQGSEA. CDR3 length: 14 amino acids. Unmatched junction bases numbered 6, after V lost 7 bases and J lost 5 bases. CDR3 in amino acids: CSAEGQGANNEQFF. The CDR3 DNA is TGCAGCGCTGAGGGACAGGGGGCAAACAATGAGCAGTTCTTC.

This chain joins TRBV19 and TRBJ2-1; D is unclear. V lost 7 bases, J lost 9 bases, and 16 bases lay in between. CDR3 length: 13 residues. Germline CDR1 is LNHDA and CDR2 is SQIVND (reference sequence). In DNA form, the CDR3 reads TGTGCCAGTACAGAAGGGTTATGGGGTGAGCAGTTCTTC. It translates to CASTEGLWGEQFF.

V gene TRBV7-9 combines with J gene TRBJ2-5, with D possibly being TRBD1 (5 bases). The CDR3 is 14 residues long. V gave up 5 bases and J gave up 5 bases, with 15 bases separating them. Per germline, CDR1 SEHNR and CDR2 FQNEAQ (reference sequence). In nucleotides, the CDR3 is TGTGCCAGCAGCGGACAATTAGCCGGGGAGACCCAGTACTTC. Translated, it gives CASSGQLAGETQYF.

CDR3 in DNA: TGTGCCACCAGCAGAGATCAGAAACAGTTAGCAACTAATGAAAAACTGTTTTTT. Translation: CATSRDQKQLATNEKLFF. V usage is TRBV15 and J usage is TRBJ1-4, with D uncertain. Trimming cost V 0 bases and J 0 bases, with 14 bases left between them. Germline V gene data show CDR1 as LNHNV and CDR2 as YYDKDF (reference sequence). This CDR3 spans 18 amino acids.

The rearrangement uses TRBV27 and TRBJ2-1, with D hard to call. The germline V gene encodes CDR1 MNHEY and CDR2 SMNVEV (reference sequence). The CDR3 is made up of 13 amino acids. Trimming removed 5 bases from V and 1 base from J, with 6 bases in between. CDR3 sequence: CASSVVSYNEQFF. CDR3 nucleotides: TGTGCCAGCAGTGTAGTATCCTACAATGAGCAGTTCTTC.

For this clone: Other DNA sequences in the sample encode the same CDR3. The CDR3 nucleotides are TGTGCCAGCAGCCCTACTCCAGGGGTTGCAGGCTACACCTTC. Protein sequence: CASSPTPGVAGYTF. This chain joins TRBV7-3 and TRBJ1-2, with D tentatively TRBD1 (6 bases). Trimming took 5 bases from V and 8 from J, leaving 18 bases between them. The CDR3 has 14 amino acids. Looked up from germline, CDR1 is SGHTA and CDR2 is FQGTGA.

The J gene is TRBJ2-7, the V gene TRBV19; 7 nucleotides agree with TRBD2. The length of the CDR3 is 14 residues. V was pared by 5 bases and J by 5 bases, with 9 bases of the junction left unmatched. Germline V CDR1 and CDR2: LNHDA, SQIVND (reference sequence). This CDR3 reads CASSRREGSHEQYF. The CDR3 DNA sequence: TGTGCCAGTAGTCGGAGGGAGGGGTCCCACGAGCAGTACTTC.